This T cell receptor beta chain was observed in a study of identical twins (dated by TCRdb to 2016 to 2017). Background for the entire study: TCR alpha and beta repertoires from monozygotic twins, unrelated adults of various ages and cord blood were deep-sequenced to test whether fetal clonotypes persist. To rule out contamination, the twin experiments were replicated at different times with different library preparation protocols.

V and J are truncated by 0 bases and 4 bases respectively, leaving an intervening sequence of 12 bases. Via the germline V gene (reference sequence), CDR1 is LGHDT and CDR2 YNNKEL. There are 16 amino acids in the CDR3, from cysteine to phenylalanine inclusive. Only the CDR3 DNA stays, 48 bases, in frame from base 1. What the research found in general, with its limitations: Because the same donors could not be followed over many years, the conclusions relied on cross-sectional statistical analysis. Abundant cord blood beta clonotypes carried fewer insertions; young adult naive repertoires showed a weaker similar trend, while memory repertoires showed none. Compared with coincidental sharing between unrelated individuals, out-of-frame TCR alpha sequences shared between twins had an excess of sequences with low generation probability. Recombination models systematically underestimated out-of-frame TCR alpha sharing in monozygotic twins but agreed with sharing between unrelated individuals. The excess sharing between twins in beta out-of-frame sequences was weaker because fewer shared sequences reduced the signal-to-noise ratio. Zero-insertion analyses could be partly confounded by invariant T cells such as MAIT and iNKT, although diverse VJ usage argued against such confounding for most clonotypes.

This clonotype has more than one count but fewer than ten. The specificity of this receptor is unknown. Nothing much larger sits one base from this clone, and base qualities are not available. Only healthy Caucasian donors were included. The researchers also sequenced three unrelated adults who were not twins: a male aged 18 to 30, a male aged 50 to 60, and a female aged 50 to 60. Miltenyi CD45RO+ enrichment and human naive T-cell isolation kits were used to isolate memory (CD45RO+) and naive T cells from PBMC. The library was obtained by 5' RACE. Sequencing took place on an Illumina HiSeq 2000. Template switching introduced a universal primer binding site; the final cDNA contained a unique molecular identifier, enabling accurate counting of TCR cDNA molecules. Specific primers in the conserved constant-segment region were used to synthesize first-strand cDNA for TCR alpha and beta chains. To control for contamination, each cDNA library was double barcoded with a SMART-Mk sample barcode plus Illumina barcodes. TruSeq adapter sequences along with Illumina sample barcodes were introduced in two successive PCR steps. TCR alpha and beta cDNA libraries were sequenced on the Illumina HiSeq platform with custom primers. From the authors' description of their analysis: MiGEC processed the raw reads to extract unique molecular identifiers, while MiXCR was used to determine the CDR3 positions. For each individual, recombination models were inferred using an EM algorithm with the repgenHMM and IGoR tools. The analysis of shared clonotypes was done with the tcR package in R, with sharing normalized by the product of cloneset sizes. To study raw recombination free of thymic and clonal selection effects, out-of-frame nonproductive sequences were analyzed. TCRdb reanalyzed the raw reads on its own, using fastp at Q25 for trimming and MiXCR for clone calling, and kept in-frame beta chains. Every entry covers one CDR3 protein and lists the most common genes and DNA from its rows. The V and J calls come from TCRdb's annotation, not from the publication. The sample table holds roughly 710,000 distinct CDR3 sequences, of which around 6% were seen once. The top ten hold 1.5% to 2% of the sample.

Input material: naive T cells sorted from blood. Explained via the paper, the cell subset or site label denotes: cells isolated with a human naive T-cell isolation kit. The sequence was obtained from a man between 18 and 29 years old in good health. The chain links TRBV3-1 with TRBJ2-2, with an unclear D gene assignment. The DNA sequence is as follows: TGTGCCAGCAGCCAAGATCCAGCCGTCCCCACCGGGGAGCTGTTTTTT. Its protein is CASSQDPAVPTGELFF. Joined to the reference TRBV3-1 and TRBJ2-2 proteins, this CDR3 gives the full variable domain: DTAVSQTPKYLVTQMGNDKSIKCEQNLGHDTMYWYKQDSKKFLKIMFSYNNKELIINETVPNRFSPKSPDKAHLNLHINSLELGDSAVYFCASSQDPAVPTGELFFGEGSRLTVL.